Listed below are T cell receptor beta chains from one sample, sequenced in a study of breast tumors, draining lymph nodes, adjacent tissues. MiXCR, run by TCRdb on the multiplex PCR reads, gives a single entry per CDR3 protein. The sample contains around 290,000 distinct CDR3 sequences, 30% of which appear only once. The specimen was axillary lymph node tissue. All receptors derive from a female donor with breast cancer. Some clones in this sample may be carry-over from other donors' samples. Both conserved end residues are part of each CDR3.

v_call cdr3_aa
TRBV30 CAWRADRDNEQFF
TRBV6-5 CASSYSKQGDYGYTF
TRBV6-6 CASRRTGEEETQYF
TRBV18 CASSPRASTDTQYF
TRBV28 CASSQQGEKLFF
TRBV30 CAWSVGGGAEQFF
TRBV11-3 CASRRPGQGGTTTGELFF
TRBV3-1 CASSHRLAGGPSRYTQYF
TRBV29-1 CSVSPQGARGYTF
TRBV7-7 CASSRSSGRGQETQHF
TRBV12-3/TRBV12-4 CASSPGFETQYF
TRBV6-5 CASSHGTGELFF